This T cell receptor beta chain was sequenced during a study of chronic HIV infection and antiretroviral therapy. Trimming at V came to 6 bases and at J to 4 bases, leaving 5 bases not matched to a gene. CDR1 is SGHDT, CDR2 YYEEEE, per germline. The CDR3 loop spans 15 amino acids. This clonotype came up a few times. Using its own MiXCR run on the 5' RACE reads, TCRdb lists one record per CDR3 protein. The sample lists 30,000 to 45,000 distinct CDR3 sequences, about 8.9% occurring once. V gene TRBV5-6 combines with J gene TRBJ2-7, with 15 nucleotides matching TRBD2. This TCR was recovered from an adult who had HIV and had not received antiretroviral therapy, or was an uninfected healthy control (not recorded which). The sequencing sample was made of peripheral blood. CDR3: CASTPGLAGGYEQYF. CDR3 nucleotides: TGTGCCAGCACACCCGGACTAGCGGGAGGGTACGAGCAGTACTTC. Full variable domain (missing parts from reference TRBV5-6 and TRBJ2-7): DAGVTQSPTHLIKTRGQQVTLRCSPKSGHDTVSWYQQALGQGPQFIFQYYEEEERQRGNFPDRFSGHQFPNYSSELNVNALLLGDSALYLCASTPGLAGGYEQYFGPGTRLTVT.